This TCR beta chain was identified during a study of blood T cell repertoires in COVID-19. The CDR3 is 14 amino acids. The V end lost 7 bases, the J end lost 2 bases, and 13 bases lay between the germline ends. The V gene's germline CDR1 is KGHDR and CDR2 SFDVKD. Per the authors' pipeline: Using reference gene primer amplification, nucleated cell counts were estimated. Sequenced by immunoSEQ multiplex PCR; TCRdb stores in-frame clones only, minus some. That table is the source of V, J and clone size, and D and trimming were worked out from the DNA. The table includes 50,000 or so clones, 85% to 95% detected once. This clone was recorded once.

The TCR was taken from a woman of 80 years or more with acute or convalescent COVID-19. Input material: peripheral blood. The rearrangement joins TRBV24-1 to TRBJ1-2; tentative D call: TRBD1 (6 bases). CDR3 DNA sequence: TGTGCCACCAGAAGTACAGGGCGCAACTATGGCTACACCTTC. This sequence encodes CATRSTGRNYGYTF.